Reported below is one T cell receptor beta chain. Clones were sequenced by immunoSEQ multiplex PCR, and TCRdb holds only the in-frame ones, with some missing. The repertoire includes hundreds of thousands of clones, around 87% of them detected once, and about 0.0094% sits in the top ten. These data originate in a study of shared T cell receptors in the human thymus. Germline CDR1 SEHNR, CDR2 FQNEAQ (reference sequence). V shed 1 base and J shed 6 bases, with 19 bases lying between them. The CDR3 has 17 residues. These data were also reused for a study on human thymus T cells. In that study: Healthy Finnish infants undergoing corrective surgery for congenital heart defects were the donors. Corrective cardiac operations yielded the resected thymus tissue.

This chain uses TRBV7-9 with TRBJ2-1, with D perhaps TRBD1 (7 bases). The clonotype was recovered from a boy younger than two with a congenital heart defect. The specimen sequenced was thymocytes. The CDR3, as DNA: TGTGCCAGCAGCTTAGTCCGGGTAGGCCAGGGGGGCAATGAGCAGTTCTTC. Encoded protein: CASSLVRVGQGGNEQFF.